The 10 T cell receptor beta chains reported below all come from one sample, sequenced in a study of blood T cells in healthy people across ages. A second PCR of about 7 to 12 cycles used a sample-barcoded 5' primer and a J-beta primer mix. TCRdb re-called the 5' RACE reads through MiXCR, storing one row per CDR3 protein. The sample lists approximately 780,000 distinct CDR3 sequences; 25% to 30% were seen once. Separately, the same data were catalogued under a study of T cells of mothers and their children.

The sample consisted of blood. All receptors come from a boy aged 5-17 years in good health.

This clonotype was seen a handful of times. The rearrangement uses TRBV3-1 and TRBJ2-7; 11 bases are a match to TRBD2. The germline V gene has CDR1 LGHDT and CDR2 YNNKEL (reference sequence). V shed 5 bases and J 7 bases; nucleotides not matched to a gene: 10. This CDR3 has 15 residues. CDR3 coding DNA: TGTGCCAGCAGCTCGACTAGCGGGGCCTTTGGGGAGCAGTACTTC. It encodes CASSSTSGAFGEQYF.

The chain employs TRBV2 and TRBJ2-5; D remains ambiguous. Trimming pared 7 bases from V and 2 bases from J, leaving 14 bases between. The CDR3 is 14 residues long. CDR1 is SNHLY and CDR2 is FYNNEI in the germline V gene. The CDR3 here is CASTSNGLQETQYF. The CDR3 DNA reads TGTGCCAGCACTTCCAACGGGCTACAAGAGACCCAGTACTTC.

This clonotype has only a few counts. The chain recombines TRBV3-1 with TRBJ2-3; TRBD2 matches 7 bases. Trimming cost V 4 bases and J 7 bases; bases outside gene matches: 14. The CDR3 loop spans 16 amino acids. Germline V gene lookup returns CDR1 LGHDT and CDR2 YNNKEL (reference sequence). The CDR3 nucleotides are TGTGCCAGCAGCCCCCTCGGACTAGGGTTCGGATATACGCAGTATTTT. It specifies CASSPLGLGFGYTQYF.

The chain combines TRBV12-3 or TRBV12-4 with TRBJ2-3; 10 bases are a match to TRBD2. Trimming removed 5 bases from V and 5 bases from J; junction bases left unmatched: 16. The CDR3 has 18 residues. CDR3 protein: CASSHTTLAGAPGDTQYF. In nucleotides, the CDR3 is TGTGCCAGCAGTCACACCACCCTAGCGGGGGCCCCTGGAGATACGCAGTATTTT.

There are a few counts of this clonotype. The CDR3 spells CASSLAPRVEETQYF. Written as DNA, the CDR3 is TGTGCCAGCAGCTTGGCTCCCAGGGTCGAGGAGACCCAGTACTTC. J is TRBJ2-5 and V is TRBV5-6, with TRBD1 as a possible D gene (5 bases). This CDR3 is 15 amino acids long. V shed 0 bases and J shed 5 bases, with 14 bases lying between them. Germline CDR1 SGHDT, CDR2 YYEEEE.

In its sample, this clonotype was seen a few times. The V gene is TRBV7-9, the J gene TRBJ2-6; D remains unclear. Germline-derived CDR1 and CDR2 are SEHNR and FQNEAQ (reference sequence). The CDR3 is made up of 15 amino acids. Trimming removed 5 bases at V and 4 bases at J, with 12 bases between. The CDR3 nucleotides read TGTGCCAGCAGCGTCCTACCAGGAGGGGCCAACGTCCTGACTTTC. This translates into CASSVLPGGANVLTF.

The rearrangement joins TRBV12-3 or TRBV12-4 to TRBJ1-6, with D maybe TRBD1 (5 bases). The CDR3 sequence is 16 residues long. The V gene lost 1 base and the J gene lost 1 base, with 8 bases spanning the gap. As DNA, the CDR3 is TGTGCCAGCAGTTTAGACCAGGGATCCTATAATTCACCCCTCCACTTT. It yields the protein CASSLDQGSYNSPLHF.

The CDR3 bases are TGTGCCTCTGGGAGAGCAGGGGCCTACAATGAGCAGTTCTTC. This sequence encodes CASGRAGAYNEQFF. The chain recombines TRBV27 with TRBJ2-1, with D maybe TRBD1 (6 bases). Trimming pared 11 bases from V and 2 bases from J, leaving 16 bases between. Germline-derived CDR1 and CDR2 are MNHEY and SMNVEV (reference sequence). This CDR3 region has 14 residues.

The sample holds a few counts of this clonotype. The chain employs TRBV14 and TRBJ1-2; D may be TRBD1 (5 bases). This CDR3 comprises 12 residues. Trimming took off 5 bases at V and 7 bases at J, with 11 bases between the two ends. CDR1 SGHDN and CDR2 FVKESK come from the germline V gene. The DNA of the CDR3 is TGTGCCAGCAGCTGGGGGGAGAGTGGCTACACCTTC. Its protein is CASSWGESGYTF.

The chain employs TRBV10-3 and TRBJ2-5; 14 bases match TRBD2. The germline V gene has CDR1 ENHRY and CDR2 SYGVKD. J lost 1 base, V lost 9 bases, and 4 bases had no gene match. The CDR3 is 15 amino acids. This CDR3 reads CAIGLAGGAQETQYF. CDR3 nucleotides: TGTGCCATTGGACTAGCGGGGGGCGCCCAAGAGACCCAGTACTTC.